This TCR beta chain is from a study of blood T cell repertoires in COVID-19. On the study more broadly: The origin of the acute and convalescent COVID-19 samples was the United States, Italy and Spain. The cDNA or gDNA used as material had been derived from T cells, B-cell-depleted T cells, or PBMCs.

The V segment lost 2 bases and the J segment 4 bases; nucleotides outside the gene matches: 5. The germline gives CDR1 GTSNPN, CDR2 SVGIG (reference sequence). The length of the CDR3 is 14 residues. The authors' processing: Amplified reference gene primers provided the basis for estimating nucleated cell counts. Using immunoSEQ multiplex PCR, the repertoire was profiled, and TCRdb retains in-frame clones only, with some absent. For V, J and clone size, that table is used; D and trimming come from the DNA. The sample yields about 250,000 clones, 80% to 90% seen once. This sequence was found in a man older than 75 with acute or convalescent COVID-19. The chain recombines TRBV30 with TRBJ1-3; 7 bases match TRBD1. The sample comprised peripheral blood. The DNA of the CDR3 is TGTGCCTGGAGTACCACAGGGGTAGGAAACACCATATATTTT. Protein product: CAWSTTGVGNTIYF.